This T cell receptor (beta chain) was sequenced during a study of OX40 agonist ivuxolimab in advanced cancers. Repertoires were generated with immunoSEQ multiplex PCR, while TCRdb's copy carries only in-frame clones and drops some. This sample carries approximately 15,000 clones, 85% to 90% of them seen once, and the ten largest clones take approximately 0.7%. CDR3 length equals 15 residues. Germline assignment: CDR1 SGHDT and CDR2 YYEEEE. V was cut by 2 bases and J by 4 bases, with 13 bases left in between. The specimen comprised CD4+ or CD8+ T cells sorted from blood, sampled in a trial of the OX40 agonist ivuxolimab. J is TRBJ1-5 and V is TRBV5-6; a weak D match, TRBD1 (5 bases). This receptor was obtained from an adult with an advanced solid tumor such as melanoma, head and neck, liver or kidney cancer. CDR3 nucleotides: TGTGCCAGCAGCTTAGGGGCCGTCTTGAATCAGCCCCAGCATTTT. This codes for CASSLGAVLNQPQHF.